The 29 T cell receptor beta chains below come from one sample, sequenced in a study of blood T cell repertoires in COVID-19. The table came from immunoSEQ multiplex PCR; TCRdb's copy has only in-frame clones and leaves some out. Counted here are some 490,000 clones, 75% to 90% occurring once; the ten biggest clones make up 8% to 9.5%. The specimen was PBMCs or T cells enriched from blood (not recorded which). The receptors shown here come from an older woman who had recovered from COVID-19.

The J gene is TRBJ1-1, the V gene TRBV5-1, with 9 bases identical to TRBD1. Germline V gives CDR1 SGHRS, CDR2 YFSETQ. The CDR3 totals 13 residues. Losses at the gene ends were 5 bases for V and 2 bases for J; bases not matched to a gene: 1. CDR3 nucleotide sequence: TGCGCCAGCAGACAGGGGGCCAACACTGAAGCTTTCTTT. This encodes CASRQGANTEAFF.

This chain joins TRBV5-6 and TRBJ2-1; no firm D call. The CDR3 contains 12 residues. The V end lost 1 base, the J end lost 6 bases, and 5 bases lay between the germline ends. Germline V gene lookup returns CDR1 SGHDT and CDR2 YYEEEE. The CDR3 sequence: CASSLRSNEQFF. In nucleotides, the CDR3 is TGTGCCAGCAGCTTGCGGAGCAATGAGCAGTTCTTC.

The rearrangement joins TRBV21-1 to TRBJ2-1; TRBD1 is the table's D call and was not checked against the DNA. TRBV21-1 is assigned pseudogene status. The CDR3 is made up of 14 amino acids. The CDR3 loop reads CASSKQDTDNEQFF. The CDR3, as DNA: TGTGCCAGCAGCAAACAGGACACCGACAATGAGCAGTTCTTC.

V usage is TRBV12-5 and J usage is TRBJ1-6; TRBD1 matches 9 bases. The CDR3 loop spans 15 amino acids. The J segment lost 10 bases and the V segment lost 4 bases, leaving 8 bases of the junction unmatched. The germline CDR1 and CDR2 sequences are LGHNT and FRNRAP. CDR3 nucleotides: TGTGCTAGTGGTTCCCCCGGGACAGGGTTGTCACCCCTCCACTTT. This encodes CASGSPGTGLSPLHF.

The chain has TRBV24-1 and TRBJ2-7, with D uncertain. In germline, CDR1 is KGHDR, CDR2 SFDVKD. There are 13 residues in the CDR3. The germline V and J ends were trimmed by 3 bases and 5 bases, with 10 bases remaining between them. CDR3: CATSDPDQDEQYF. The CDR3 DNA is TGTGCCACCAGTGATCCAGACCAGGACGAGCAGTACTTC.

The CDR3 nucleotides are TGTGCTAGTGGTTTGGTATGGGCAGGGATGAACACCGGGGAGCTGTTTTTT. This translates into CASGLVWAGMNTGELFF. V usage is TRBV12-5 and J usage is TRBJ2-2, with a possible D match to TRBD1 (5 bases). Trimming removed 0 bases from V and 1 base from J, with 12 bases in between. The CDR3 length is 17 residues. The germline gives CDR1 LGHNT, CDR2 FRNRAP.

This clone appeared a single time. This chain joins TRBV27 and TRBJ1-2; 9 bases match TRBD1. Germline V gene data show CDR1 as MNHEY and CDR2 as SMNVEV (reference sequence). The CDR3 length is 16 residues. V shed 5 bases, J shed 3 bases, and the junction held 10 bases outside the gene matches. The CDR3 DNA follows: TGTGCCAGCAGTGCCGGACAGGGGATCGGGGACTATGGCTACACCTTC. Translated: CASSAGQGIGDYGYTF.

The gene calls are TRBV12-5 and TRBJ1-5; D is undetermined. This CDR3 has 17 amino acids. The V and J ends lost 0 bases and 0 bases respectively, with 12 bases between them. Germline V lookup: CDR1 LGHNT, CDR2 FRNRAP. The CDR3 DNA sequence: TGTGCTAGTGGTTTGGTACTGGGCCTCAATAGCAATCAGCCCCAGCATTTT. Residues: CASGLVLGLNSNQPQHF.

Written as DNA, the CDR3 is TGTGCCAGCTCACCACTAATGACTAGCGGGGGGGCCGCAGATACGCAGTATTTT. Residues: CASSPLMTSGGAADTQYF. The chain is built from TRBV18 and TRBJ2-3; TRBD2 matches 14 bases. Germline V gene lookup returns CDR1 KGHSH and CDR2 LQKENI. This CDR3 has 18 residues. The J segment lost 4 bases and the V segment lost 1 base, leaving 7 bases of the junction unmatched.

This chain links TRBV24-1 with TRBJ2-1; 8 nucleotides agree with TRBD1. CDR1 and CDR2 from the germline V gene are KGHDR and SFDVKD. CDR3 length equals 15 residues. V dropped 3 bases and J dropped 3; count of bases not matched to a gene: 3. CDR3 coding DNA: TGTGCCACCAGTGATAGGGGGACAGGCTACAATGAGCAGTTCTTC. Protein: CATSDRGTGYNEQFF.

This rearrangement joins TRBV5-4 to TRBJ2-5; 9 bases align to TRBD1. Trimming at V came to 0 bases and at J to 3 bases, leaving 3 bases not matched to a gene. Germline CDR1 is SGHNT and CDR2 is YYREEE (reference sequence). This CDR3 contains 15 residues. CDR3 loop: CASSLAGQGKETQYF. The CDR3 DNA reads TGTGCCAGCAGCTTGGCGGGACAGGGTAAAGAGACCCAGTACTTC.

This rearrangement joins TRBV10-1 to TRBJ1-1, with 9 bases that match TRBD1. Trimming took 5 bases from V and 4 from J; bases not matched to a gene: 5. The CDR3 runs to 14 residues. Germline V gene lookup returns CDR1 WNHNN and CDR2 SYGVQD (reference sequence). For the CDR3, the DNA is TGCGCCAGCAGTCCGGGACAGGGATTCACTGAAGCTTTCTTT. Amino acids: CASSPGQGFTEAFF.

DNA of the CDR3: TGCAGCGTTGAAACAGGGGATGCTCTATACTACGAGCAGTACTTC. Translation gives CSVETGDALYYEQYF. This rearrangement joins TRBV29-1 to TRBJ2-7, with 7 nucleotides matching TRBD1. This CDR3 is built from 15 residues. Germline V gives CDR1 SQVTM, CDR2 ANQGSEA. The J segment lost 3 bases and the V segment lost 2 bases, leaving 10 bases of the junction unmatched.

This clone was picked up many times. The rearrangement uses TRBV6-5 and TRBJ2-7, with 11 bases aligning to TRBD2. The germline gives CDR1 MNHEY, CDR2 SVGAGI. The CDR3 consists of 16 residues. The junction had 6 bases not matched to a gene; V was cut back by 2 bases and J by 3 bases. The CDR3 sequence: CASSYVGTSGLYEQYF. The DNA for the CDR3 is TGTGCCAGCAGTTACGTTGGGACTAGCGGCCTCTACGAGCAGTACTTC.

The J gene is TRBJ1-5, the V gene TRBV6-5; D ambiguous. The V gene lost 4 bases and the J gene lost 7 bases, with 8 bases spanning the gap. Looked up from germline, CDR1 is MNHEY and CDR2 is SVGAGI. The CDR3 totals 12 residues. This chain's CDR3 is CASSSPPQPQHF. As DNA, the CDR3 is TGTGCCAGCAGTTCCCCCCCGCAGCCCCAGCATTTT.

The chain has TRBV7-2 and TRBJ2-1; 13 bases fit TRBD2. This CDR3 spans 17 amino acids. CDR1 is SGHTA and CDR2 is FQGNSA in the germline V gene. V lost 5 bases, J lost 3 bases, and 7 bases stayed unmatched. CDR3 in DNA: TGTGCCAGCAGCCCGTGGACTAGCGGGGGCTACTACAATGAGCAGTTCTTC. It encodes CASSPWTSGGYYNEQFF.

This chain links TRBV7-7 with TRBJ2-2, with D possibly TRBD2 on 6 matching bases. The V end lost 5 bases, the J end lost 3 bases, and 13 bases lay between the germline ends. Germline V gives CDR1 SSHAT, CDR2 FNYEAQ (reference sequence). The CDR3 sequence is 15 residues long. In DNA form, the CDR3 reads TGTGCCAGCAGCCCTAGTCCGGGGGACACCGGGGAGCTGTTTTTT. The encoded protein is CASSPSPGDTGELFF.

J is TRBJ2-1 and V is TRBV7-9, with 9 bases matching TRBD2. Germline CDR1 reads SEHNR; CDR2 reads FQNEAQ (reference sequence). Trimming took 5 bases from V and 3 from J; bases not matched to a gene: 8. The CDR3 has 16 residues. The CDR3 coding sequence is TGTGCCAGCAGCCCCAGAGCGGGGGGCGTCTACAATGAGCAGTTCTTC. As protein: CASSPRAGGVYNEQFF.

The chain is built from TRBV2 and TRBJ2-3; D might be TRBD1 (5 bases). The CDR3 consists of 12 residues. Germline-derived CDR1 and CDR2 are SNHLY and FYNNEI. Trimming stripped 7 bases from V and 11 bases from J, with 16 bases between. The CDR3 region is CASTRASAWQYF. Written as DNA, the CDR3 is TGTGCCAGCACCAGGGCTTCCGCTTGGCAGTATTTT. The entire variable domain, with the rest obtained from reference TRBV2 and TRBJ2-3, is as follows: EPEVTQTPSHQVTQMGQEVILRCVPISNHLYFYWYRQILGQKVEFLVSFYNNEISEKSEIFDDQFSVERPDGSNFTLKIRSTKLEDSAMYFCASTRASAWQYFGPGTRLTVL.

This clone was recorded a few times. The chain joins TRBV6-5 to TRBJ1-4, with D possibly matching TRBD1 (6 bases). Trimming took off 8 bases at V and 0 bases at J, with 10 bases between the two ends. The CDR3 has 14 amino acids. Germline V CDR1 and CDR2: MNHEY, SVGAGI. The CDR3 loop reads CASGRTATNEKLFF. The CDR3 nucleotides are TGTGCCAGCGGCCGGACAGCAACTAATGAAAAACTGTTTTTT.

The chain couples TRBV6-5 to TRBJ1-2; 7 bases fit TRBD1. Germline trimming cut 5 bases from V and 7 bases from J; bases unmatched to any gene: 7. The V gene's germline CDR1 is MNHEY and CDR2 SVGAGI. The CDR3 consists of 13 residues. The CDR3: CASSRQGSGGYTF. Written as DNA, the CDR3 is TGTGCCAGCAGTCGACAGGGATCTGGTGGCTACACCTTC.

The chain employs TRBV4-2 and TRBJ1-2; D may be TRBD1 (5 bases). The V end lost 6 bases, the J end lost 8 bases, and 16 bases lay between the germline ends. CDR1 and CDR2 from the germline V gene are LGHNA and YNFKEQ. This CDR3 has 13 residues. Here the CDR3 reads CASSGHSRFGYTF. The CDR3 DNA is TGTGCCAGCAGTGGACACTCAAGATTCGGCTACACCTTC.

The sample holds many counts of this clone. This chain connects TRBV5-1 to TRBJ2-5, with TRBD2 identical over 7 bases. In germline, CDR1 is SGHRS, CDR2 YFSETQ. Trimming took 0 bases from V and 7 from J; bases not matched to a gene: 3. This CDR3 region has 13 residues. The CDR3 loop reads CASSLDGRGTQYF. The CDR3 DNA follows: TGCGCCAGCAGCTTGGATGGGAGGGGGACCCAGTACTTC.

The rearrangement links TRBV5-6 to TRBJ2-2; 9 bases match TRBD1. After removal of 4 bases from V and 6 bases from J, the junction contained 10 bases not matched to a gene. Per the germline V gene, CDR1 is SGHDT and CDR2 is YYEEEE. This CDR3 has 16 amino acids. The CDR3 DNA reads TGTGCCAGCAGCCCCAGGGGGACAGGGAGAGCCGGGGAGCTGTTTTTT. Translating gives CASSPRGTGRAGELFF.

This chain uses TRBV15 with TRBJ1-2, with no clear D. The CDR3 contains 14 residues. Germline-derived CDR1 and CDR2 are LNHNV and YYDKDF (reference sequence). V was pared by 3 bases and J by 3 bases, with 11 bases between. CDR3 DNA sequence: TGTGCCACCAGCAGTGGGAGGGCCCACTATGGCTACACCTTC. Translation: CATSSGRAHYGYTF.

V is TRBV27 and J is TRBJ1-2; D gene uncertain. The CDR3 spans 15 residues. Looked up from germline, CDR1 is MNHEY and CDR2 is SMNVEV (reference sequence). V lost 0 bases and J 8 bases, leaving 16 bases between the germline ends. The CDR3 here is CASSLSMPDQLGYTF. The CDR3 region has the DNA TGTGCCAGCAGTTTATCGATGCCCGATCAACTGGGCTACACCTTC.

The chain uses TRBV5-4 and TRBJ2-3; TRBD2 might be the D (6 bases). V gave up 1 base and J gave up 0 bases, with 12 bases separating them. The CDR3 sequence is 16 residues long. Germline CDR1 SGHNT, CDR2 YYREEE (reference sequence). The CDR3: CASSLFNRGSTDTQYF. In DNA form, the CDR3 reads TGTGCCAGCAGCTTGTTCAACCGGGGGAGCACAGATACGCAGTATTTT.

This rearrangement joins TRBV5-8 to TRBJ1-6; 8 bases map to TRBD1. This CDR3 is 14 amino acids long. The J segment lost 9 bases and the V segment lost 4 bases, leaving 6 bases of the junction unmatched. The germline CDR1 and CDR2 sequences are SGHTS and YDEGEE. DNA of the CDR3: TGTGCCAGCAGCCAGCGACAGGGGCGTTCACCCCTCCACTTT. It encodes CASSQRQGRSPLHF. The full variable domain, completed using reference TRBV5-8 and TRBJ1-6, is EAGVTQSPTHLIKTRGQQATLRCSPISGHTSVYWYQQALGLGLQFLLWYDEGEERNRGNFPPRFSGRQFPNYSSELNVNALELEDSALYLCASSQRQGRSPLHFGNGTRLTVT.

This clone was counted between two and nine times. The chain is built from TRBV6-5 and TRBJ1-1, with D uncertain. The CDR3 sequence is 13 residues long. Deletions cut 10 bases from V and 0 bases from J, with 12 bases between. Germline CDR1 is MNHEY and CDR2 is SVGAGI. The CDR3 coding sequence is TGTGCCATCCGCCTCAACATGAACACTGAAGCTTTCTTT. Translation: CAIRLNMNTEAFF.